This TCR beta chain was obtained from a study of blood T cell repertoires in COVID-19. On the study more broadly: Specimens from acute and convalescent COVID-19 originated in the United States, Italy and Spain. In each case, the material was cDNA or gDNA derived from T cells, B-cell-depleted T cells, or PBMCs.

In the authors' methods: Reference gene primer amplification gave nucleated cell count estimates. TCRdb's copy holds only in-frame clones and misses some; the assay was immunoSEQ multiplex PCR. The DNA gave D and trimming, while V, J and clone size come from that table. The sample has more than 35,000 clones, over 75% seen once. The ends were cut back, 0 bases at V and 3 bases at J, with 11 bases in the middle. The CDR3 is made up of 15 amino acids. Per germline, CDR1 PRHDT and CDR2 FYEKMQ (reference sequence). Specimen: peripheral blood. The V call is TRBV13, the J call TRBJ1-1; D gene ambiguous. The sequence was obtained from a young man with active or convalescent COVID-19. As DNA, the CDR3 is TGTGCCAGCAGCTTAGGCCAGACTGCTCACACTGAAGCTTTCTTT. It encodes CASSLGQTAHTEAFF.